This T cell receptor beta chain was documented in a study of shared clonotypes between healthy human individuals. Profiling relied on immunoSEQ multiplex PCR, and the TCRdb table lists in-frame clones only, not all of them. This table has around 2.5 million clones, roughly 93% appearing once. There are 13 residues in the CDR3. From germline, CDR1 is SGDLS and CDR2 YYNGEE. V lost 8 bases, J lost 2 bases, and 4 bases stayed unmatched. The specimen was naive CD4+ T cells from PBMCs. Subset described: CD45RA+ positively selected. This chain connects TRBV9 to TRBJ2-1; 7 nucleotides agree with TRBD2. The sequence came from a man aged 18 to 30 in good health. Some clones in this sample may be carry-over from other donors' samples. DNA for the CDR3: TGTGCCAGTGGCAGCGGGACCTACAATGAGCAGTTCTTC. This sequence encodes CASGSGTYNEQFF.